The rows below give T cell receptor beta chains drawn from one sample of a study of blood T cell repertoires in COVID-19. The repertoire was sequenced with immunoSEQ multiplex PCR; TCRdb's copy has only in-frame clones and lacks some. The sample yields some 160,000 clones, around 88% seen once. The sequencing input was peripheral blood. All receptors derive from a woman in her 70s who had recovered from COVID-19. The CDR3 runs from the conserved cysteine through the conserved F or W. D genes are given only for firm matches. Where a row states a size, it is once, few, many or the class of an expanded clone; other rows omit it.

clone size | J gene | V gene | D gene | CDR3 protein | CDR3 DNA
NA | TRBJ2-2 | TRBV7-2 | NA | CASRRDSGELFF | TGTGCCAGCAGGCGGGACTCCGGGGAGCTGTTTTTT
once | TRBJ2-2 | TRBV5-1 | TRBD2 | CASSALAGGAGELFF | TGCGCCAGCAGCGCACTAGCGGGGGGCGCCGGGGAGCTGTTTTTT
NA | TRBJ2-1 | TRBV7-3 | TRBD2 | CASSLTYGTTTDNEQFF | TGTGCCAGCAGCTTAACATATGGGACTACCACCGACAATGAGCAGTTCTTC
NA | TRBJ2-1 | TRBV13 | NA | CASSSPVNEQFF | TGTGCCAGCAGTTCCCCCGTTAATGAGCAGTTCTTC
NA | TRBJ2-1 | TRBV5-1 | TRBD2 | CASSLGAHWRGAEQFF | TGCGCCAGCAGCTTGGGGGCCCACTGGCGGGGGGCCGAGCAGTTCTTC
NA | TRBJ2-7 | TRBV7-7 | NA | CASSSGWANAGSYEQYF | TGTGCTAGCAGCTCCGGTTGGGCCAACGCGGGCTCCTACGAGCAGTACTTC
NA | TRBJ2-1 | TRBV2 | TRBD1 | CASGGTGYNEQFF | TGTGCCAGCGGCGGGACAGGGTACAATGAGCAGTTCTTC
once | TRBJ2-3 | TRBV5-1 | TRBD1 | CASSLAGQGADTQYF | TGCGCCAGCAGCTTGGCGGGACAGGGCGCAGATACGCAGTATTTT
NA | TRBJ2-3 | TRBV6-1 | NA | CASSDQGTDTQYF | TGTGCCAGCAGTGACCAGGGCACAGATACGCAGTATTTT
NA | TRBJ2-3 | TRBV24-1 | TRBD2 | CATSAYPLAGPTDTQYF | TGTGCCACCAGTGCTTACCCACTAGCGGGACCCACAGATACGCAGTATTTT
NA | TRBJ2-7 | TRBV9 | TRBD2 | CASSEGTSGSTYEQYF | TGTGCCAGCAGCGAGGGGACTAGCGGGAGTACCTACGAGCAGTACTTC
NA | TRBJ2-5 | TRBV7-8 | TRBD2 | CASNIAGGPGETQYF | TGTGCCAGCAACATAGCGGGAGGGCCAGGCGAGACCCAGTACTTC
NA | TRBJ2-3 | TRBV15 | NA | CATSRGGADTQYF | TGTGCCACCAGCAGAGGCGGGGCAGATACGCAGTATTTT
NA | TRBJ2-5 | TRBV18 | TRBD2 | CASSPPTSGQETQYF | TGTGCCAGCTCACCGCCAACTAGCGGCCAAGAGACCCAGTACTTC
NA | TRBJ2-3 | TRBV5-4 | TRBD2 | CASSLRAGGRTDTQYF | TGTGCCAGCAGCTTGCGGGCGGGAGGGCGCACAGATACGCAGTATTTT
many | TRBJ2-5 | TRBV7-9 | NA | CASSLARETQYF | TGTGCCAGCAGCTTAGCGCGGGAGACCCAGTACTTC
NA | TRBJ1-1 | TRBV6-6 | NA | CASSVRNTEAFF | TGTGCCAGCAGTGTTCGGAACACTGAAGCTTTCTTT
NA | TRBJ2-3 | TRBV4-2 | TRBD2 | CASSRQRGPDTQYF | TGTGCCAGCAGCCGCCAGCGGGGCCCAGATACGCAGTATTTT
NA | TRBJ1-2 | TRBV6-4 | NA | CASPLANYGYTF | TGTGCCAGCCCCCTCGCTAACTATGGCTACACCTTC
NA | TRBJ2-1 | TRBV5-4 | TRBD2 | CASSLGHSGSNEQFF | TGTGCCAGCAGCTTGGGGCACAGCGGGAGCAATGAGCAGTTCTTC
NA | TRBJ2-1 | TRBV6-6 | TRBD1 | CASRRTGVGYNEQFF | TGTGCCAGCAGGCGAACAGGGGTGGGGTACAATGAGCAGTTCTTC
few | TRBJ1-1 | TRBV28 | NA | CASSKDSRDLMNTEAFF | TGTGCCAGCAGCAAAGATTCCAGGGACTTAATGAACACTGAAGCTTTCTTT
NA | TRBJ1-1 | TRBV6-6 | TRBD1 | CASSYGQEARAFF | TGTGCCAGCAGTTACGGACAGGAGGCAAGAGCTTTCTTT
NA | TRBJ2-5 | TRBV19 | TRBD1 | CASRTGTVETQYF | TGTGCCAGTAGGACCGGGACAGTGGAAACCCAGTACTTC
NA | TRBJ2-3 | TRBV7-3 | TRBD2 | CASSRGGLSTDTQYF | TGTGCCAGCAGCCGGGGAGGGCTTAGCACAGATACGCAGTATTTT
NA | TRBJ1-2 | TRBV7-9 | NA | CASRREVRYGYTF | TGTGCCAGCCGCCGGGAGGTGCGCTATGGCTACACCTTC
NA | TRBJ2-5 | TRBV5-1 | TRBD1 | CASSAKIRTGEETQYF | TGCGCCAGCAGCGCAAAGATAAGAACAGGGGAAGAGACCCAGTACTTC
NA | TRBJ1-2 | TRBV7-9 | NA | CASSLGGARNYGYTF | TGTGCCAGCAGCTTAGGGGGCGCGCGGAACTATGGCTACACCTTC
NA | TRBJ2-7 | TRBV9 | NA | CASSVVGSSYEQYF | TGTGCCAGCAGCGTAGTGGGCAGCTCCTACGAGCAGTACTTC
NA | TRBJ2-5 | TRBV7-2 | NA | CASSPTWQETQYF | TGTGCCAGCAGCCCTACCTGGCAAGAGACCCAGTACTTC
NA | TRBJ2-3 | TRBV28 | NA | CASTWGVDTQYF | TGTGCCAGCACCTGGGGGGTAGATACGCAGTATTTT
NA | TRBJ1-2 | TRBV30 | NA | CAWNGALAGGYTF | TGTGCCTGGAACGGGGCCCTCGCGGGGGGCTACACCTTC
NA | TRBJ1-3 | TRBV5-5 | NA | CASSRDTYTIYF | TGTGCCAGCAGCCGCGACACTTACACCATATATTTT
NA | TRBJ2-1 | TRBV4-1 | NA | CASSQAGRRDEQFF | TGCGCCAGCAGCCAAGCCGGCCGACGGGATGAGCAGTTCTTC
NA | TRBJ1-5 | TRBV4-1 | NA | CASSQLGLSNQPQHF | TGCGCCAGCAGCCAATTGGGGCTTAGCAATCAGCCCCAGCATTTT
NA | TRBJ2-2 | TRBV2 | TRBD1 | CASTPRRGQGATGELFF | TGTGCCAGCACTCCTAGGCGGGGACAGGGGGCCACCGGGGAGCTGTTTTTT
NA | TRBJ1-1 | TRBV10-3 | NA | CAISESVGGYEAFF | TGTGCCATCAGTGAGTCAGTCGGGGGATATGAAGCTTTCTTT
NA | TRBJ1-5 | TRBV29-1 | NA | CSVGAQPQHF | TGCAGCGTTGGGGCGCAGCCCCAGCATTTT
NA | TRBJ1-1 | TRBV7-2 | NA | CASSWTVNTEAFF | TGTGCCAGCAGCTGGACAGTGAACACTGAAGCTTTCTTT
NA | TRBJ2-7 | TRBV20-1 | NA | CSASRGEQYF | TGCAGTGCTAGTAGAGGGGAGCAGTACTTC
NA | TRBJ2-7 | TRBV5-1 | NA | CASSFATAKPNSYEQYF | TGCGCCAGCAGCTTCGCGACAGCTAAACCCAACTCCTACGAGCAGTACTTC
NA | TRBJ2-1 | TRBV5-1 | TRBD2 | CASSLGAGGYEQFF | TGCGCCAGCAGCTTGGGAGCGGGGGGCTATGAGCAGTTCTTC
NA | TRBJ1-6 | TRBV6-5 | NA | CASSYSPRSPLHF | TGTGCCAGCAGTTACTCCCCCCGGTCACCCCTCCACTTT
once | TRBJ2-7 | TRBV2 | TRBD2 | CASSHPLAGGGYEQYF | TGTGCCAGCAGCCACCCCCTAGCGGGAGGGGGCTACGAGCAGTACTTC
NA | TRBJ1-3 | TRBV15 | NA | CATSRAGGSGNTIYF | TGTGCCACCAGCAGGGCGGGGGGATCCGGAAACACCATATATTTT
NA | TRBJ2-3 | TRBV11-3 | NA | CASSTGLPGGTDTQYF | TGTGCCAGCAGCACCGGACTACCGGGGGGCACAGATACGCAGTATTTT
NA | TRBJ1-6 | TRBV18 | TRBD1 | CASSPPDRGPSPLHF | TGTGCCAGCTCACCACCGGACAGGGGGCCTTCACCCCTCCACTTT
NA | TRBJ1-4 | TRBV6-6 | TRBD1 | CASSYRRTGGDEKLFF | TGTGCCAGCAGTTACCGACGGACAGGGGGCGACGAAAAACTGTTTTTT
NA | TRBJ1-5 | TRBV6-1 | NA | CASSESRPGQPQHF | TGTGCCAGCAGTGAAAGTCGGCCGGGGCAGCCCCAGCATTTT
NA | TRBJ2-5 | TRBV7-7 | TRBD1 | CASSPRDRARETQYF | TGTGCTAGCAGCCCCCGGGACAGGGCCCGGGAGACCCAGTACTTC
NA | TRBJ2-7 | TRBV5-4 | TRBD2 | CAGGRDGYEQYF | TGTGCCGGCGGGAGGGACGGCTACGAGCAGTACTTC
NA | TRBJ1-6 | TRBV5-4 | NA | CASSLGDTELSPLHF | TGTGCCAGCAGCCTTGGGGACACGGAACTTTCACCCCTCCACTTT
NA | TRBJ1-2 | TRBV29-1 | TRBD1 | CSGTGGPSYGYTF | TGCAGCGGGACAGGGGGCCCGAGCTATGGCTACACCTTC
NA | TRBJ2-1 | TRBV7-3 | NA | CASSPNDRNNEQFF | TGTGCCAGCAGCCCCAATGACAGGAACAATGAGCAGTTCTTC
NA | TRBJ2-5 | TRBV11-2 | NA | CASSPLHGSVETQYF | TGTGCCAGCAGCCCCCTCCACGGTTCGGTGGAGACCCAGTACTTC
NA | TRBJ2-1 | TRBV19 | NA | CATPPHRFF | TGTGCCACCCCGCCCCATAGGTTCTTC
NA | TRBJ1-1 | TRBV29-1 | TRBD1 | CSVEEGQKAFF | TGCAGCGTTGAAGAGGGACAGAAAGCTTTCTTT